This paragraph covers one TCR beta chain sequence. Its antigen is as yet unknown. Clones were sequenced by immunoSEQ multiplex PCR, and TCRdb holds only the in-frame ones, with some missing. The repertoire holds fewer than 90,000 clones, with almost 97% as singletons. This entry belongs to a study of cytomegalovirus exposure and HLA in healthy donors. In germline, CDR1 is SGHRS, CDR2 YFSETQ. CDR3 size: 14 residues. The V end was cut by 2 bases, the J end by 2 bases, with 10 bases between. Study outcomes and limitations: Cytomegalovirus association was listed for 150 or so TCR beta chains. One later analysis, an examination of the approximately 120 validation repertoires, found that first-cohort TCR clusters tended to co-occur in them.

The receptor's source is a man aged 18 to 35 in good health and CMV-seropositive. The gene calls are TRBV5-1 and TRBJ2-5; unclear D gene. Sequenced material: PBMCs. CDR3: CASSLLVRQETQYF. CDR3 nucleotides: TGCGCCAGCAGCTTATTAGTCCGGCAAGAGACCCAGTACTTC.